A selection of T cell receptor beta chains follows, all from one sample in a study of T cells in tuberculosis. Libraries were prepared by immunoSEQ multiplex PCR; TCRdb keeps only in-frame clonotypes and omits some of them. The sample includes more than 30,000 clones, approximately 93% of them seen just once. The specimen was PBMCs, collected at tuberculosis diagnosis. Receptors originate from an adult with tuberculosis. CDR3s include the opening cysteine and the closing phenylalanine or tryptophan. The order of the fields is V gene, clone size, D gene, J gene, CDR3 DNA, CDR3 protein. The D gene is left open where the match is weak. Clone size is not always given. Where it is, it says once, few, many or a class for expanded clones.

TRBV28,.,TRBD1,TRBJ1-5,TGTGCCAGCAGAACCAGGGGGCGCAGGGATCAGCCCCAGCATTTT,CASRTRGRRDQPQHF
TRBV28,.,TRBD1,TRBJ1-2,TGTGCCAGCAGCGAAACGACAGGGTACTATGGCTACACCTTC,CASSETTGYYGYTF
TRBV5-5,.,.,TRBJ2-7,TGTGCCAGCAGCGTAGGTACAGCCTACGAGCAGTACTTC,CASSVGTAYEQYF
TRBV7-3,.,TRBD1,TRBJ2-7,TGTGCCAGCAGCCCTGGACAGGGGGTTGCCTACGAGCAGTACTTC,CASSPGQGVAYEQYF
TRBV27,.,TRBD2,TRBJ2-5,TGTGCCAGCACCAGGACTAGACGAGAGACCCAGTACTTC,CASTRTRRETQYF
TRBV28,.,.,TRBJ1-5,TGTGCCACCACGCCGGGCAGGGGCAATCAGCCCCAGCATTTT,CATTPGRGNQPQHF
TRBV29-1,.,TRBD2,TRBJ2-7,TGCAGCATACTAGCGGGGGCCATATCCTACGAGCAGTACTTC,CSILAGAISYEQYF
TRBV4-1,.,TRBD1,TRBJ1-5,TGCGCCAGCAGCCAATCAGAACTAGGGACAGGTATTAGCAATCAGCCCCAGCATTTT,CASSQSELGTGISNQPQHF
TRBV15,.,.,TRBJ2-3,TGTGCCACCAGCGAACGCACTAGTGGTCTAAGCACAGATACGCAGTATTTT,CATSERTSGLSTDTQYF
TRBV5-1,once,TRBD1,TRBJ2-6,TGCGCCAGCAGTCGGGTGGGACAGGGAGAAGCTGGGGCCAACGTCCTGACTTTC,CASSRVGQGEAGANVLTF
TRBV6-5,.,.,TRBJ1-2,TGTGCCAGCAGTTACTCGAGTGACAGGACCTATGGCTACACCTTC,CASSYSSDRTYGYTF
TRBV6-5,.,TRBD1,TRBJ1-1,TGTGCCAGCAGTTACCTTTCCCAGGGGGCCAACACTGAAGCTTTCTTT,CASSYLSQGANTEAFF
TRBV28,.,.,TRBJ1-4,TGTGCCAGTTATGAGGGTCAGAATGAAAAACTGTTTTTT,CASYEGQNEKLFF
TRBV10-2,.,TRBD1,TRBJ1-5,TGCGCCAGCAGTGAGTCGTACAGGGGGAAGGATCAGCCCCAGCATTTT,CASSESYRGKDQPQHF
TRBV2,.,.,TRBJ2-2,TGTGCCAGCACCTTTGGGCCCGGGGAGCTGTTTTTT,CASTFGPGELFF
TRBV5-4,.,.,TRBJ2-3,TGTGCCAGCAGCCCTGAGTTCACAGGCCCAGATACGCAGTATTTT,CASSPEFTGPDTQYF
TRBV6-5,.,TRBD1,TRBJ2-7,TGTGCCAGCAGCTACAGGGGCATAGATGTCTACGAGCAGTACTTC,CASSYRGIDVYEQYF
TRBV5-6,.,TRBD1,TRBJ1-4,TGTGCCAGCAGCCCCCGAAGGGGGACAGGGTTGAATGAAAAACTGTTTTTT,CASSPRRGTGLNEKLFF
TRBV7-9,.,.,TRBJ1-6,TGTGCCAGCAGCTTGAGTAGCTCACCCCTCCACTTT,CASSLSSSPLHF
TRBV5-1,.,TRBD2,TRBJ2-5,TGCGCCAGCAGCACCGAGCGGGGGCTCCAAGAGACCCAGTACTTC,CASSTERGLQETQYF
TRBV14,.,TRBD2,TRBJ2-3,TGTGCCAGCAGCCCAGCGGGGGGGAATACGCAGTATTTT,CASSPAGGNTQYF
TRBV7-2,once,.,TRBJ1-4,TGTGCCAGCAGTTTCGCAACTAATGAAAAACTGTTTTTT,CASSFATNEKLFF
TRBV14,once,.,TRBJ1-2,TGTGCCAGCAGCCCGGGACTGGCCTATGGCTACACCTTC,CASSPGLAYGYTF
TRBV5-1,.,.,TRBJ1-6,TGCGCCAGCTGCTTGACCCCAGGTTCACCCCTCCACTTT,CASCLTPGSPLHF
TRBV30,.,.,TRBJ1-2,TGTGCCTGGAGTGTCCTTGCGGGGGAGACGGGCTACACCTTC,CAWSVLAGETGYTF
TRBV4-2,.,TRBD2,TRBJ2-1,TGTGCCAGCAGCCCCCCCAGCGGGAATTACAATGAGCAGTTCTTC,CASSPPSGNYNEQFF
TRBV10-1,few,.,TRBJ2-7,TGCGCCAGCAGTTGTGGACAGATCCCCGAGCAGTACTTC,CASSCGQIPEQYF
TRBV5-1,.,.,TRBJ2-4,TGCGCCAGCAGCTTGGAGGGACTCCGAGCCAAAAACATTCAGTACTTC,CASSLEGLRAKNIQYF
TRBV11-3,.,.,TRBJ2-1,TGTGCCAGCACTCCACGACTAACCCTCTACAATGAGCAGTTCTTC,CASTPRLTLYNEQFF
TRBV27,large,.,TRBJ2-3,TGTGCCACCCGCAGCCCGGGAGATACGCAGTATTTT,CATRSPGDTQYF
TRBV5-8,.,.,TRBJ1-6,TGTGCCAGCAGCTTGTCGGGGTCAGGAAGGTCACCCCTCCACTTT,CASSLSGSGRSPLHF
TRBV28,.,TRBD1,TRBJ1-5,TGTGCCAGCACCGCAGGGTTAGGGGGCCATCAGCCCCAGCATTTT,CASTAGLGGHQPQHF
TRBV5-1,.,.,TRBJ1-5,TGCGCCAGCAGCTTGGATTGGCTTCCCAATCAGCCCCAGCATTTT,CASSLDWLPNQPQHF
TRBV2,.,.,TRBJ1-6,TGTGCCAGCAGTGAACAGTACTCACCCCTCCACTTT,CASSEQYSPLHF
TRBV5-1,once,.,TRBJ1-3,TGCGCCAGCAGCTTAGATCCCAGAGGGGGAAACTCTGGAAACACCATATATTTT,CASSLDPRGGNSGNTIYF
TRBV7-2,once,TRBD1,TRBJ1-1,TGTGCCAGCAGCTTACTCGGACAGGGCGGGATGAACACTGAAGCTTTCTTT,CASSLLGQGGMNTEAFF
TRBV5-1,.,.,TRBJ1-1,TGCGCCAGCAGCTTGTCGGGGGTTGTCGGGTTGGGAGCTTTCTTT,CASSLSGVVGLGAFF
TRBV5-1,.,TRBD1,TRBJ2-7,TGCGCCAGCAGCGCACAACCGGGACAGGGTCTCTACGAGCAGTACTTC,CASSAQPGQGLYEQYF
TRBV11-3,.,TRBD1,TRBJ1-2,TGTGCCAGCAGCTGGGGTGGGGGACAGGGGATCTATGGCTACACCTTC,CASSWGGGQGIYGYTF
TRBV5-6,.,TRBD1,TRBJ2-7,TGTGCCAGCAGCCACCCTGGGGACAGGTTGACCTACGAGCAGTACTTC,CASSHPGDRLTYEQYF
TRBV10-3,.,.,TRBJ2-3,TGTGCCATCAGTGAATATGACTTGACTAGTACAGATACGCAGTATTTT,CAISEYDLTSTDTQYF
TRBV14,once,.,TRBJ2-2,TGTGCCAGCAGCCACAGGGGACGGTACACCGGGGAGCTGTTTTTT,CASSHRGRYTGELFF
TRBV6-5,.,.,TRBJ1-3,TGTGCCAGCAGTTACTCATCCGGCGGCTCTGGAAACACCATATATTTT,CASSYSSGGSGNTIYF
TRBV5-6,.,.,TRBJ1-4,TGTGCCAGCAGCTTGGCATATGAAAAACTGTTTTTT,CASSLAYEKLFF
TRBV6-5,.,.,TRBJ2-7,TGTGCCGCCGCGAACTCCTACGAGCAGTACTTC,CAAANSYEQYF
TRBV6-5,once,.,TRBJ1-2,TGTGCCAGCAGTGGCGGGGGTGGCTACACCTTC,CASSGGGGYTF
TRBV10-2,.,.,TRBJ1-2,TGCGCCAGCAGGGCCGACAGCGCCTATGGCTACACCTTC,CASRADSAYGYTF
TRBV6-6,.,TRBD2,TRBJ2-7,TGTGCCAGCAGTTACCGGGGGGGGGCGTACGAGCAGTACTTC,CASSYRGGAYEQYF
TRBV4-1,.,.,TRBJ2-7,TGCGCCAGCAGCCAAGGTTTGAGGTCGGGAGAGCAGTACTTC,CASSQGLRSGEQYF
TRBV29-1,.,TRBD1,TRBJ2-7,TGCAGCGTTCGGGACAGGTTCTATGAGCAGTACTTC,CSVRDRFYEQYF
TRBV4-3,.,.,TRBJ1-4,TGCGCCAGCAGCCGAGGGCCGTCAACTAATGAAAAACTGTTTTTT,CASSRGPSTNEKLFF
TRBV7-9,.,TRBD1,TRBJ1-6,TGTGCCAGCAGCTCTAGGGACAGGGTTAATTCACCCCTCCACTTT,CASSSRDRVNSPLHF
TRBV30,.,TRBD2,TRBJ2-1,TGTGCCTGGAGTGAGCGGGGGCTTTGGGATGAGCAGTTCTTC,CAWSERGLWDEQFF
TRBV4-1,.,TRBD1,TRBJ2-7,TGCGCCAGCAGCCAAATGAGGACAGGGTTATACGAGCAGTACTTC,CASSQMRTGLYEQYF
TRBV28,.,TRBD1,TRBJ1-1,TGTGCCAGCAGCTTGGGACAGGTATCCTTCGTAAACACTGAAGCTTTCTTT,CASSLGQVSFVNTEAFF
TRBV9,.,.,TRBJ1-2,TGTGCCAGCAGCGTAGAACTTAACTATGGCTACACCTTC,CASSVELNYGYTF
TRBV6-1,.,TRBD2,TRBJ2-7,TGTGCCAGCAACCGAGCGGGGGCCGCCTACGAGCAGTACTTC,CASNRAGAAYEQYF
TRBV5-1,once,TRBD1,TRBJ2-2,TGCGCCAGCAGCACGGGGACAGGGAGCACCGGGGAGCTGTTTTTT,CASSTGTGSTGELFF